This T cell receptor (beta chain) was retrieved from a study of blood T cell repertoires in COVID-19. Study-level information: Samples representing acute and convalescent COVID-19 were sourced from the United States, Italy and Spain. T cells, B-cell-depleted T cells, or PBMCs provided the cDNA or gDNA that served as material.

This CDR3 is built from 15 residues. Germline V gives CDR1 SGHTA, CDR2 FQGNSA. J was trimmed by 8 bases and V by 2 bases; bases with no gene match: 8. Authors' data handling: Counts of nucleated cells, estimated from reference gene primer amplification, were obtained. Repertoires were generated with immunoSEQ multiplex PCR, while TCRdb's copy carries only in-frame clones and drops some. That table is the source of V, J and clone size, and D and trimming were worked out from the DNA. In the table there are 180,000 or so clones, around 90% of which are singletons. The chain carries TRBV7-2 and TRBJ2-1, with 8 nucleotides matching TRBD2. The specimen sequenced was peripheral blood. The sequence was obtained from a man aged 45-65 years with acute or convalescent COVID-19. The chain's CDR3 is CASSLMGLELDEQFF. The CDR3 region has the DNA TGTGCCAGCAGCTTAATGGGACTAGAATTGGATGAGCAGTTCTTC.